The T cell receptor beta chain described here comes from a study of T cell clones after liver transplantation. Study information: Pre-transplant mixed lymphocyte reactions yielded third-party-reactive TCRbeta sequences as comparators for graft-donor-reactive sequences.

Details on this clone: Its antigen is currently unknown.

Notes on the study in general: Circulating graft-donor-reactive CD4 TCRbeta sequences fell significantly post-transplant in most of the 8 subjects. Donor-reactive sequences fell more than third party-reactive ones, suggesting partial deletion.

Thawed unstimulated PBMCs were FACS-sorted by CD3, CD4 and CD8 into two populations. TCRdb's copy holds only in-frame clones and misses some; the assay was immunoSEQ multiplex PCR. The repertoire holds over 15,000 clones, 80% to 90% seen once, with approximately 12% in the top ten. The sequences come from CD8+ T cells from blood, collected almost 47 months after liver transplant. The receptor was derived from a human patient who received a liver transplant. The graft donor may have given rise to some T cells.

The CDR3 coding sequence is TGTGCCAGCAGTTATAGTAAGGGGGGCTACACCTTC. Translation gives CASSYSKGGYTF. V is TRBV6-5 and J is TRBJ1-2; TRBD1 is a possible D gene (5 bases). The germline gives CDR1 MNHEY, CDR2 SVGAGI. This CDR3 has 12 amino acids. V was cut by 3 bases and J by 8 bases, with 10 bases left in between.